The present T cell receptor beta chain was sequenced within a study of T cell repertoires in cytomegalovirus infection. The overall study: Recently identified HLA-C-restricted CMV epitopes and well-studied HLA-B-restricted CMV epitopes were used by the study. Public TCR beta signature analysis indicated the presence of both CMV infection and matching HLA type. Study-level results: Predominance within the ex vivo response was attributable to HLA-C-restricted CMV-specific TCR beta clonotypes.

TCRdb analysed the reads with MiXCR anew, one entry per CDR3 protein. The data show 450,000 to 600,000 distinct CDR3 sequences, with 40% to 50% seen just once and just under 45% held by the top ten. This clonotype came up a few times. Its matching antigen is unknown. J gave up 8 bases and V 0 bases, and 7 bases lay outside the gene matches. This CDR3 has 15 amino acids. The chain is built from TRBV12-3 or TRBV12-4 and TRBJ1-1; 9 bases are shared with TRBD1. The receptor's source is a human donor in good health (CMV status not recorded). Some clones in this sample may be carry-over from other donors' samples. The sample here was cultured PBMCs, taken from culture after CMV antigen stimulation. The CDR3 reads CASSLAGQGWGEAFF. The DNA for the CDR3 is TGTGCCAGCAGTTTAGCGGGACAGGGATGGGGCGAAGCTTTCTTT.